Sequencing of this T cell receptor beta chain was carried out in a study of identical twins. MiXCR was run by TCRdb on the 5' RACE reads, yielding one entry per CDR3 protein. The table lists 1.5 million to 2 million distinct CDR3 sequences, under 35% of them singletons. Notes on this clonotype: The antigen remains undetermined.

Trimming took 6 bases from V and 0 from J; bases not matched to a gene: 4. The V gene's germline CDR1 is MNHEY and CDR2 SVGEGT. This CDR3 comprises 15 residues. Study findings and constraints: Compared with unrelated sharing, twin-shared out-of-frame alpha sequences had more low-probability sequences. The models gave estimates that fell short of the out-of-frame TCR alpha sharing seen in monozygotic twins.

The source is a newborn girl in good health. Sample: cord blood. The genes are TRBV6-2 or TRBV6-3 and TRBJ2-1, with 8 nucleotides matching TRBD2. This CDR3 reads CASSREGPSYNEQFF. In DNA, the CDR3 is TGTGCCAGCAGCCGGGAGGGCCCCTCCTACAATGAGCAGTTCTTC.